This TCR beta chain came from a study of T cell responses to AZD1222 COVID-19 vaccine. Study summary: Recipients boosted at about 4 weeks or about 12 weeks are pooled. Study observations and caveats: Donors, mostly white British, included more females; clonal diversity was possibly underestimated.

Clones were read by immunoSEQ multiplex PCR, and TCRdb kept only the in-frame ones, dropping some. The sample contains some 190,000 clones, 88% of which appear only once. Worth noting for this clone: As yet, its antigen is unknown.

Trimming left V 0 bases short and J 0 bases short, with 9 bases between. This CDR3 spans 15 amino acids. Germline V gives CDR1 SEHNR, CDR2 FQNEAQ (reference sequence). The TCR originated in an adult in good health. The rearrangement joins TRBV7-9 to TRBJ2-7, with D perhaps assigned TRBD1 or TRBD2 (5 bases each). Sequencing was performed on peripheral blood, taken on day 0 of AZD1222 vaccination. CDR3 in DNA: TGTGCCAGCAGCTTAGCGGGACGTGGCTCCTACGAGCAGTACTTC. Translated: CASSLAGRGSYEQYF.